This T cell receptor (beta chain) appears in the sequencing data of a study of T cell repertoires in cytomegalovirus infection. Study context: Carrying CMV and the relevant HLA type showed in public TCR beta signatures.

In this sample, this clonotype turned up a few times. What it binds is unknown. This CDR3 comprises 13 residues. Trimming removed 4 bases at V and 1 base at J, with 7 bases between. CDR1 and CDR2 from the germline V gene are MNHEY and SVGEGT. One entry per CDR3 protein results from TCRdb running MiXCR on the reads. This table holds roughly 990,000 distinct CDR3 sequences, around a third found once. The sample consisted of cultured CD8+ T cells from PBMCs, taken from culture after CMV antigen stimulation. The rearrangement links TRBV6-2 or TRBV6-3 to TRBJ1-1; no reliable D call. The sequence derives from a human donor in good health (CMV status not recorded). Some clones in this sample may be carry-over from other donors' samples. CDR3 residues: CASSWFSNTEAFF. The CDR3 region has the DNA TGTGCCAGCAGTTGGTTTTCGAACACTGAAGCTTTCTTT.